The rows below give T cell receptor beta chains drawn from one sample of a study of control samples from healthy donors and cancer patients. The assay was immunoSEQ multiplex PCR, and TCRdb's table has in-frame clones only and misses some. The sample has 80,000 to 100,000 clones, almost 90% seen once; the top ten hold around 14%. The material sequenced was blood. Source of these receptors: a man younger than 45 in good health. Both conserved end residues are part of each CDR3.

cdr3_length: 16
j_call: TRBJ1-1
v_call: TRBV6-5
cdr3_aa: CASSYSRGRSNTEAFF

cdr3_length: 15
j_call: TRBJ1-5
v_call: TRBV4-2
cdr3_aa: CASSPMVQGDQPQHF

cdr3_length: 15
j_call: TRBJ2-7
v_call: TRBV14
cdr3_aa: CASSQAGQLSYEQYF

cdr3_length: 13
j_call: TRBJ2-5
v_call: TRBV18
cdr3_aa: CASSPAFQETQYF

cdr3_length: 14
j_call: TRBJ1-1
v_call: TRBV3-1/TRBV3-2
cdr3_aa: CASSQGASNTEAFF

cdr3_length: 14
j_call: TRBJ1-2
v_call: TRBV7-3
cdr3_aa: CASSLEGQGYGYTF

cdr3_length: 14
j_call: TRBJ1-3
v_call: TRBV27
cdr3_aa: CASSSPLDGNTIYF

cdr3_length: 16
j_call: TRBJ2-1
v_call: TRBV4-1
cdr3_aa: CASSQETFLGWNEQFF

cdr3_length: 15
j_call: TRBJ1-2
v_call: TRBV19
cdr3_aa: CASRLTGDVDYGYTF

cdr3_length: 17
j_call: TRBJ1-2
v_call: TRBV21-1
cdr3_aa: CASSSPRTGRGVYGYTF

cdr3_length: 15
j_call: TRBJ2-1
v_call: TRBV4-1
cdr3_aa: CASSQEGGRVNEQFF

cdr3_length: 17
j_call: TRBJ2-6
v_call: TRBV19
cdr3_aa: CASNSQYRISGANVLTF

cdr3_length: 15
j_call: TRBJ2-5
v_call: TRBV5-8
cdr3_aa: CASSRRTGTWETQYF

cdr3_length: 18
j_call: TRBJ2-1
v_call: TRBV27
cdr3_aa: CASSLWGLAGSSYNEQFF

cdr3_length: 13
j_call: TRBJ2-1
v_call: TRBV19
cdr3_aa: CASSIVVWGEQFF

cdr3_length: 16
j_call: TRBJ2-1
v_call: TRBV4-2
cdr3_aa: CASSQVLASGSNEQFF

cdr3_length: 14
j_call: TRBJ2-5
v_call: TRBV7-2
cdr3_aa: CASSLAGVQETQYF

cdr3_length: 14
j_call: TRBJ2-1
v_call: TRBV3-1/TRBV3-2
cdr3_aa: CACQTSGAYNEQFF

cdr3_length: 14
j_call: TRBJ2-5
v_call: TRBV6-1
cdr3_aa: CASSEGQGAQTQYF

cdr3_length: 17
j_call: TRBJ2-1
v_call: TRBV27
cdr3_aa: CASSPWTSGRVYNEQFF

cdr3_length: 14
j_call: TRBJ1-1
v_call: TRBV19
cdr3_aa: CASSKMTGNTEAFF

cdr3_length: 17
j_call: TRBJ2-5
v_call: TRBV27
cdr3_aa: CASSFLGTRGSQETQYF

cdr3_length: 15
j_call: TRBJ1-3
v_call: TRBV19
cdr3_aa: CASSSGQGSGNTIYF

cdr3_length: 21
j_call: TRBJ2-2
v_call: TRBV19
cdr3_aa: CASSTGVGLAGVMRDTGELFF

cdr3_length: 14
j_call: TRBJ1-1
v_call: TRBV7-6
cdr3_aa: CASSLLGPRTEAFF

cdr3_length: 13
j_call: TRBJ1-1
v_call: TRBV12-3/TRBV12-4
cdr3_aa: CASSFYKGTEAFF

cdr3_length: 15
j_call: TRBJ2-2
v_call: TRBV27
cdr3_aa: CASSLLPTHTGELFF

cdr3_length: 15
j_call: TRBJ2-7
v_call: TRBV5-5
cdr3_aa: CASSLGLADSYEQYF

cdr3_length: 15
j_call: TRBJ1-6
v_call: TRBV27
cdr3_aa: CASSWGDRANSPLHF

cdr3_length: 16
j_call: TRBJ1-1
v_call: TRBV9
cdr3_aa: CASSVDPTGVNTEAFF

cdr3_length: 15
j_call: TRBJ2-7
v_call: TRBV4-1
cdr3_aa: CASSHSMSGGYEQYF

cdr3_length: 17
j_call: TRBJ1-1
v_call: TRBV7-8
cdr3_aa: CASSPRSLPALNTEAFF

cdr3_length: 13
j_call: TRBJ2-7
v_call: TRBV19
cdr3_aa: CASSIDAPGEQYF

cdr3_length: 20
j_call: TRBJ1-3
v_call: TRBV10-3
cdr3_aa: CAISEFRYDSLTLSGNTIYF

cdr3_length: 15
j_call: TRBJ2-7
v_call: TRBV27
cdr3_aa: CASSLSGRGSYEQYF

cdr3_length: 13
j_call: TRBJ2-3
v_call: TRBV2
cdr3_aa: CASSFVMRDTQYF

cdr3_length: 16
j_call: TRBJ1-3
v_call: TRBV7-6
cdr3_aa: CASSFHRSISGNTIYF

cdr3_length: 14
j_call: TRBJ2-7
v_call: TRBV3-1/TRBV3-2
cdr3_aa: CASSQAHLSYEQYF

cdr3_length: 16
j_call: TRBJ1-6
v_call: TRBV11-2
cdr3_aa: CASSFRGQGRNSPLHF

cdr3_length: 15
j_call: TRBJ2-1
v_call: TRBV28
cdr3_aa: CASNLGRASYNEQFF

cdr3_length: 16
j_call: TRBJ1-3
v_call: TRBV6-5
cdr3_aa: CASSYSSPGSGNTIYF

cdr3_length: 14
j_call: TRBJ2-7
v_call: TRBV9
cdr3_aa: CASSGQGAPYEQYF

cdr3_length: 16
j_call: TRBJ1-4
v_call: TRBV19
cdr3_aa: CASTGTGLLANEKLFF

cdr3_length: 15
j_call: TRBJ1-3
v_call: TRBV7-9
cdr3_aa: CASSLGPTSGNTIYF

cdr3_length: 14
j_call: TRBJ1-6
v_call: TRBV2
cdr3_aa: CASSRGTANSPLHF

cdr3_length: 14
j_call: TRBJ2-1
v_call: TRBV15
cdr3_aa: CATSLSGTYNEQFF

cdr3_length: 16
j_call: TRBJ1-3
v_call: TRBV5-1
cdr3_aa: CASSLGTASSGNTIYF

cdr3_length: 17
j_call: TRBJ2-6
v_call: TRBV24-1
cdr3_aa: CATSRSPVGLGANVLTF

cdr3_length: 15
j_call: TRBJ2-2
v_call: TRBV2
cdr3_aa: CASSDLRGRDGELFF

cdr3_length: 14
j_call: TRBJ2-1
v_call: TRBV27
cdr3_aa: CASSFQTSYNEQFF

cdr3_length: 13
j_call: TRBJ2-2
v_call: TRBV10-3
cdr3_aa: CAISDNNTGELFF

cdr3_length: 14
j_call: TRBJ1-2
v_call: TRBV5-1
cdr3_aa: CASSLVPTVYGYTF

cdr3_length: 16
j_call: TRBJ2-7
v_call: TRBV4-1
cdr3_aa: CASSQVQGGPYEEQYF